This note documents a single TCR beta chain sequence. Its antigen is unknown. Base-call qualities are not available, and no considerably larger clone is one nucleotide away. The data belong to a study of T cell changes during pregnancy in multiple sclerosis (dated by TCRdb to the late 2010s). About the study as a whole: In women with multiple sclerosis, the researchers looked at how the T cell repertoire shifted as pregnancy progressed.

Library preparation was by the immunoSEQ multiplex PCR assay. Not all clones reach the TCRdb copy of this immuneACCESS table, which keeps in-frame sequences only. Checked studies attribute under half of the gap to unresolved V genes and leave the rest unexplained. Within this sample are over 70,000 clones, with about 91% of them counted one time only. The ten most abundant clones make up under 2% of the sample. V is pruned by 5 bases and J by 6 bases, leaving 6 bases of the junction without a gene match. The germline V gene (reference sequence) sets CDR1 to MNHEY and CDR2 to SMNVEV. The CDR3 runs 14 residues from the cysteine to the phenylalanine. Left in the record is the CDR3 DNA by itself, 42 bases read in frame from the first base.

The chain uses TRBV27 and TRBJ1-5, with 8 middle bases fitting TRBD1. Sample: peripheral blood, taken in the first trimester of pregnancy. The receptor comes from a female donor in good health, enrolled as a control in a pregnancy study. The CDR3 has the sequence CASSPGGAVQPQHF. The nucleotide sequence is TGTGCCAGCAGTCCAGGGGGCGCGGTTCAGCCCCAGCATTTT.